The next 15 T cell receptor beta chains were all read from a single sample in a study of blood T cells in healthy people across ages. The authors ran a second PCR of 7 to 11 cycles using a sample-barcoded 5' primer and a J-beta primer mix. TCRdb processed the 5' RACE reads anew with MiXCR; each CDR3 protein has one entry. The data contain about 1.4 million distinct CDR3 sequences, approximately 59% of them seen just once; the ten biggest clones take up over 5.5%. The specimen sequenced was blood. These receptors all stem from a man aged 18 to 30 in good health.

V is TRBV4-3 and J is TRBJ2-2; D not resolved. The CDR3 consists of 15 residues. CDR1 and CDR2 (germline): LGHNA, YSLEER. V lost 4 bases, J lost 2 bases, and 11 bases lay in between. Written as DNA, the CDR3 is TGCGCCAGCAGCCCTGCTCGACTTAACACCGGGGAGCTGTTTTTT. Translated, it gives CASSPARLNTGELFF.

The chain couples TRBV6-1 to TRBJ2-7; TRBD1 aligns across 9 bases. Trimming took 6 bases from V and 4 from J; bases not matched to a gene: 7. The CDR3 runs 14 residues. Germline CDR1 reads MNHNS; CDR2 reads SASEGT. The DNA for the CDR3 is TGTGCCAGCAGGAAGGGGACAGGGAGTTACGAGCAGTACTTC. The encoded protein is CASRKGTGSYEQYF.

This clonotype appeared once. The gene calls are TRBV29-1 and TRBJ2-7; D is unclear. This CDR3 is built from 12 residues. Trimming removed 4 bases from V and 6 bases from J, with 13 bases in between. Germline values: CDR1 SQVTM, CDR2 ANQGSEA. CDR3 in amino acids: CSVGGRPFEQYF. The CDR3 bases are TGCAGCGTTGGAGGTCGCCCCTTCGAGCAGTACTTC.

This clonotype was seen only a few times. The rearrangement links TRBV5-1 to TRBJ2-3, with D possibly TRBD1 on 6 matching bases. The CDR3 is made up of 16 amino acids. Trimming stripped 0 bases from V and 3 bases from J, with 14 bases between. Germline V gene lookup returns CDR1 SGHRS and CDR2 YFSETQ. Here the CDR3 DNA reads TGCGCCAGCAGCTTGGAGACCCAGGGGAGTACAGATACGCAGTATTTT. Translated: CASSLETQGSTDTQYF.

The chain links TRBV6-5 to TRBJ2-3, with 7 bases that match TRBD1. The germline CDR1 and CDR2 sequences are MNHEY and SVGAGI. Trimming removed 5 bases from V and 4 bases from J; junction bases left unmatched: 6. The CDR3 runs 14 residues. CDR3 coding DNA: TGTGCCAGCAGTCCCGGACAGGTCGCAGATACGCAGTATTTT. Amino acid sequence: CASSPGQVADTQYF.

The CDR3 is CSAPTGGGYQTQYF. CDR3 in DNA: TGCAGTGCTCCCACGGGCGGGGGGTATCAGACCCAGTACTTC. The genes are TRBV20-1 and TRBJ2-7; 8 bases are a match to TRBD2. The closer fit of TRBJ2-5 to the DNA end suggests the J call may be wrong. Germline V gene lookup returns CDR1 DFQATT and CDR2 SNEGSKA (reference sequence). The CDR3 runs to 14 residues.

V gene TRBV6-1 combines with J gene TRBJ1-1; a possible D gene is TRBD1 (5 bases). Germline CDR1 reads MNHNS; CDR2 reads SASEGT. This CDR3 is 14 amino acids long. V was shortened by 4 bases and J by 7 bases, with 16 bases between the two germline ends. The chain's CDR3 is CASSVDSPKFEAFF. CDR3 coding DNA: TGTGCCAGCAGTGTTGACAGCCCCAAGTTTGAAGCTTTCTTT.

The rearrangement joins TRBV5-1 to TRBJ2-4; tentatively, D is TRBD1 (5 bases). CDR3 length: 15 amino acids. From germline, CDR1 is SGHRS and CDR2 YFSETQ. V was clipped by 0 bases and J by 2 bases, with 9 bases between them. CDR3 in amino acids: CASSLAAGPKNIQYF. As DNA, the CDR3 is TGCGCCAGCAGCTTGGCGGCAGGGCCCAAAAACATTCAGTACTTC.

The rearrangement joins TRBV11-2 to TRBJ2-5; weak D call: TRBD1 (6 bases). This CDR3 spans 15 amino acids. Looked up from germline, CDR1 is SGHAT and CDR2 is FQNNGV. V lost 1 base and J lost 1, with 10 bases in between. CDR3 region: CASSLVGGSQETQYF. Written as DNA, the CDR3 is TGTGCCAGCAGCTTAGTAGGGGGTAGCCAAGAGACCCAGTACTTC.

The chain is built from TRBV11-2 and TRBJ2-5, with 8 bases aligning to TRBD2. The CDR3 extends over 17 amino acids. The germline V gene encodes CDR1 SGHAT and CDR2 FQNNGV. The V and J ends lost 0 bases and 11 bases, in that order; junction bases with no gene match: 17. CDR3 loop: CASSLDRGGQTRNGQYF. CDR3 in DNA: TGTGCCAGCAGCTTAGATCGGGGGGGTCAGACCCGTAACGGGCAGTACTTC. Full variable domain (outside the CDR3, taken from reference TRBV11-2 and TRBJ2-5): EAGVAQSPRYKIIEKRQSVAFWCNPISGHATLYWYQQILGQGPKLLIQFQNNGVVDDSQLPKDRFSAERLKGVDSTLKIQPAKLEDSAVYLCASSLDRGGQTRNGQYFGPGTRLLVL.

This clonotype was seen a few times. The CDR3 reads CASSPGTRTDTQYF. The CDR3 coding sequence is TGTGCCAGCAGTCCCGGGACCCGCACAGATACGCAGTATTTT. J is TRBJ2-3 and V is TRBV27; D is perhaps TRBD1 or TRBD2 (5 bases each). The CDR3 covers 14 residues. V lost 5 bases to trimming and J lost 1 base, with 10 bases between them. In germline, CDR1 is MNHEY, CDR2 SMNVEV (reference sequence).

The chain uses TRBV2 and TRBJ1-2; tentative D call: TRBD1 (6 bases). The germline gives CDR1 SNHLY, CDR2 FYNNEI. Between the trimmed V and J ends, which lost 9 bases and 2 bases, there was a span of 10 bases. CDR3 length: 12 residues. Here the CDR3 reads CARRDMNYGYTF. The DNA for the CDR3 is TGTGCCAGACGGGACATGAACTATGGCTACACCTTC.

The chain is built from TRBV28 and TRBJ1-4, with D unclear. CDR1 and CDR2 from the germline V gene are MDHEN and SYDVKM. This CDR3 comprises 13 residues. Deletions cut 6 bases from V and 8 bases from J, with 13 bases between. The CDR3 nucleotides are TGTGCCAGCAGGGGCACAACCAGGGAAAAACTGTTTTTT. This sequence encodes CASRGTTREKLFF.

The V and J genes are TRBV27 and TRBJ1-4; D not certain. CDR1 is MNHEY, CDR2 SMNVEV, per germline (reference sequence). Trimming pared 6 bases from V and 8 bases from J, leaving 7 bases between. There are 11 residues in the CDR3. CDR3 residues: CASRMREKLFF. The CDR3 region has the DNA TGTGCCAGCAGGATGCGGGAAAAACTGTTTTTT.

The chain carries TRBV4-1 and TRBJ1-4; no definite D call. The CDR3 sequence is 15 residues long. Trimming shortened V by 0 bases and J by 5 bases, and 10 bases separated the two germline ends. Germline lookup yields CDR1 MGHRA and CDR2 YSYEKL. CDR3 residues: CASSQDLRGNEKLFF. The CDR3 DNA follows: TGCGCCAGCAGCCAAGATCTTCGCGGGAATGAAAAACTGTTTTTT.